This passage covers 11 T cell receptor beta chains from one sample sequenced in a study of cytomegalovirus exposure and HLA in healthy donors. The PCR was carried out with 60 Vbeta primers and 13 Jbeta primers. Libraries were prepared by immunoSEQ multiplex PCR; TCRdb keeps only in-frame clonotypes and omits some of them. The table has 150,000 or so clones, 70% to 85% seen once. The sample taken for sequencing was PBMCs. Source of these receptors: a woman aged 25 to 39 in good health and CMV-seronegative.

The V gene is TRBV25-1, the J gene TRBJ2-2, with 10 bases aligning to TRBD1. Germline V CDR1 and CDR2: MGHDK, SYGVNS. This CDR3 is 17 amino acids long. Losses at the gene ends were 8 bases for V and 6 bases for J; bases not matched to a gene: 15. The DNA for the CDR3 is TGTGCCAGCGGTGGTAGGTGGGACAGGGGAGTCTCCGGGGAGCTGTTTTTT. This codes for CASGGRWDRGVSGELFF.

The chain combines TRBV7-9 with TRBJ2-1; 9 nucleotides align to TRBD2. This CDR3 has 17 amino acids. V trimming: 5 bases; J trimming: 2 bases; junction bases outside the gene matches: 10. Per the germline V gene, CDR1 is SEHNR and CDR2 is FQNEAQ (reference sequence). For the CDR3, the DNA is TGTGCCAGCAGCACCGCACAGACTAGCGGTACCTACAATGAGCAGTTCTTC. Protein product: CASSTAQTSGTYNEQFF.

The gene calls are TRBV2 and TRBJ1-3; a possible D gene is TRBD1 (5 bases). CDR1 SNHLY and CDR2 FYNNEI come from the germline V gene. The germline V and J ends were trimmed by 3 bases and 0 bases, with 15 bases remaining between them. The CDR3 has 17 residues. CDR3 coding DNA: TGTGCCAGCAGTGACATAGGGCAGGGATACTCTGGAAACACCATATATTTT. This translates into CASSDIGQGYSGNTIYF.

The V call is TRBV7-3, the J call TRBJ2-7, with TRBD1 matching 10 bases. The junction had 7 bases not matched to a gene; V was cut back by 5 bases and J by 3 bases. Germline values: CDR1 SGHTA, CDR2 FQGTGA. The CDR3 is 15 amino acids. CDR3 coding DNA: TGTGCCAGCAGCCCTACCGGGACAGGGGACTACGAGCAGTACTTC. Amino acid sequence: CASSPTGTGDYEQYF.

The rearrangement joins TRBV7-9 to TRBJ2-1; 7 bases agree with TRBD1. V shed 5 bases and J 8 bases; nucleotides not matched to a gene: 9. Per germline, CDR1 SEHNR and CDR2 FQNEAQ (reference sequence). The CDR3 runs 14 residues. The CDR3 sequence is CASSRRDSTHEQFF. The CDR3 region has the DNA TGTGCCAGCAGCCGTCGGGACAGTACTCATGAGCAGTTCTTC.

The CDR3 DNA follows: TGTGCCAGCAGCTTCAATAGCGGGGGGGCCCCAGATACGCAGTATTTT. Its protein product is CASSFNSGGAPDTQYF. The chain employs TRBV7-3 and TRBJ2-3; 11 bases align to TRBD2. The CDR3 is made up of 16 amino acids. From germline, CDR1 is SGHTA and CDR2 FQGTGA. V shed 3 bases, J shed 4 bases, and the junction held 6 bases outside the gene matches.

CDR3 sequence: CASSFLGQINEKLFF. CDR3 nucleotides: TGTGCCAGCAGCTTTCTAGGACAGATTAATGAAAAACTGTTTTTT. The chain has TRBV7-2 and TRBJ1-4, with a weak D call TRBD1 (6 bases). The CDR3 runs 15 residues. Germline loops: CDR1 SGHTA, CDR2 FQGNSA. V lost 3 bases and J lost 4, with 12 bases in between.

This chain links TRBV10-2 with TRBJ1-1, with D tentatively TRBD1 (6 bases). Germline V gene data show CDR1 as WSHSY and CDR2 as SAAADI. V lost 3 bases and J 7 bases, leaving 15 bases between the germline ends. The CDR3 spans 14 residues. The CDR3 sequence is CASSEGRTDNEAFF. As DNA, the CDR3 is TGCGCCAGCAGTGAAGGAAGGACAGACAATGAAGCTTTCTTT.

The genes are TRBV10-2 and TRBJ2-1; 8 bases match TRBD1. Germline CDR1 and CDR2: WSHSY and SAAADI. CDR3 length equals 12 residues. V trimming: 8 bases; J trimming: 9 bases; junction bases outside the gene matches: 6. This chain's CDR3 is CASFQGAGEQFF. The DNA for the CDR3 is TGCGCCAGCTTTCAGGGGGCGGGTGAGCAGTTCTTC.

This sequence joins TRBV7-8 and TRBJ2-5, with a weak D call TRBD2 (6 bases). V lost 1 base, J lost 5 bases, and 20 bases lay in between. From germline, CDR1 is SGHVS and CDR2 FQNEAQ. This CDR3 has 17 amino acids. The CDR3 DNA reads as TGTGCCAGCAGCTTAGTGGGTCGCGGAACGGGGGAGGAGACCCAGTACTTC. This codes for CASSLVGRGTGEETQYF.

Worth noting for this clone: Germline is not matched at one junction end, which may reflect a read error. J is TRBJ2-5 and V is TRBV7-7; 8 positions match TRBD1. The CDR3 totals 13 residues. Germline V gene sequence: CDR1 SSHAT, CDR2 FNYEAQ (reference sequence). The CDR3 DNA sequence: TGTGCTAGCAAACCAGGGGGCGCGGAGACCCAGTACTTC. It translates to CASKPGGAETQYF.